The present T cell receptor beta chain was sequenced within a study of blood T cell repertoires in COVID-19. Study information: The United States, Italy and Spain provided the acute and convalescent COVID-19 samples. Sample material is recorded as cDNA or gDNA derived from T cells, B-cell-depleted T cells, or PBMCs.

The V gene's germline CDR1 is MNHEY and CDR2 SMNVEV (reference sequence). V gave up 5 bases and J gave up 2 bases, with 12 bases separating them. The CDR3 consists of 14 residues. In the original workflow: The authors estimated nucleated cell counts from reference gene primer amplification. The protocol was immunoSEQ multiplex PCR, while the TCRdb copy is restricted to in-frame clones and leaves out a portion. The D gene and trimming were derived from the DNA, and the V and J assignments and clone size from that table. Among roughly 100,000 clones listed, roughly nine tenths were seen once. Specimen: peripheral blood. The chain joins TRBV27 to TRBJ2-5; D is undetermined. This clonotype originated in a woman between 70 and 85 years old with acute or convalescent COVID-19. In nucleotides, the CDR3 is TGTGCCAGCAGTCCCGGCCGGAGTCAAGAGACCCAGTACTTC. It encodes CASSPGRSQETQYF.